These 23 T cell receptor beta chains came from one sample sequenced in a study of response to subunit inactivated influenza vaccine. Each CDR3 protein is one row after TCRdb ran MiXCR on the RT-PCR reads. Among 300,000 to 350,000 distinct CDR3 sequences listed, over 20% were seen once. Sequenced material: PBMCs from blood, taken approximately 22 months after vaccination. The receptors here all came from a man between 50 and 69 years old who received an inactivated influenza vaccine.

The CDR3 loop is CSVELTNQETQYF. In nucleotides, the CDR3 is TGCAGCGTTGAATTGACTAACCAAGAGACCCAGTACTTC. The chain recombines TRBV29-1 with TRBJ2-5; weak D call: TRBD2 (5 bases). Deletions cut 2 bases from V and 0 bases from J, with 7 bases between. The CDR3 spans 13 residues. CDR1 is SQVTM, CDR2 ANQGSEA, per germline.

The V and J genes are TRBV7-2 and TRBJ2-2; 9 bases map to TRBD2. CDR3 length: 14 residues. The V gene's germline CDR1 is SGHTA and CDR2 FQGNSA. The junction had 2 bases not matched to a gene; V was cut back by 3 bases and J by 6 bases. The CDR3 sequence: CASSFSGSSGELFF. CDR3 DNA sequence: TGTGCCAGCAGCTTTAGCGGGAGTTCCGGGGAGCTGTTTTTT.

This clonotype was seen many times. The J gene is TRBJ2-3, the V gene TRBV3-1; 7 nucleotides align to TRBD2. Germline CDR1 and CDR2: LGHDT and YNNKEL (reference sequence). The CDR3 is made up of 17 amino acids. V lost 3 bases to trimming and J lost 3 bases; unmatched junction nucleotides: 12. DNA of the CDR3: TGTGCCAGCAGCCACGGCGGGGGAGCGATTTCGACAGATACGCAGTATTTT. Translation gives CASSHGGGAISTDTQYF.

In this sample, this clonotype turned up a few times. The chain carries TRBV5-5 and TRBJ1-1; 11 nucleotides align to TRBD1. J was trimmed by 1 base and V by 3 bases; bases with no gene match: 5. This CDR3 comprises 16 residues. Germline V gene lookup returns CDR1 SGHKS and CDR2 YYEKEE (reference sequence). CDR3 sequence (DNA): TGTGCCAGCAGCTGGGGACAGGGGGTGAAGAACACTGAAGCTTTCTTT. The encoded protein is CASSWGQGVKNTEAFF.

This clonotype was counted between two and nine times. The chain uses TRBV5-1 and TRBJ1-2; a possible D gene is TRBD1 (5 bases). Germline CDR1 is SGHRS and CDR2 is YFSETQ. The CDR3 extends over 15 amino acids. V gave up 0 bases and J gave up 5 bases, with 14 bases separating them. The CDR3 DNA reads TGCGCCAGCAGCTTGGAAGCCCCGGGGGTATATGGCTACACCTTC. Residues: CASSLEAPGVYGYTF.

The chain has TRBV4-1 and TRBJ2-3, with D unclear. Trimming removed 2 bases at V and 1 base at J, with 4 bases between. CDR1 is MGHRA and CDR2 is YSYEKL in the germline V gene. CDR3 length equals 13 residues. CDR3 loop: CASSQQGTDTQYF. Here the CDR3 DNA reads TGCGCCAGCAGCCAACAGGGCACAGATACGCAGTATTTT.

V gene TRBV5-1 combines with J gene TRBJ2-3; 9 nucleotides agree with TRBD2. This CDR3 has 15 residues. The V gene's germline CDR1 is SGHRS and CDR2 YFSETQ. Unmatched junction bases numbered 7, after V lost 4 bases and J lost 4 bases. The CDR3 is CASSRGTSSADTQYF. The CDR3 DNA sequence: TGCGCCAGCAGCCGCGGGACTAGCTCCGCAGATACGCAGTATTTT.

The V gene is TRBV4-3, the J gene TRBJ1-1; the D gene is possibly TRBD1 (5 bases). Germline CDR1 LGHNA, CDR2 YSLEER. The CDR3 has 15 amino acids. Trimming left V 1 base short and J 4 bases short, with 13 bases between. CDR3 sequence: CASSQVGQGTTEAFF. In DNA, the CDR3 is TGCGCCAGCAGCCAAGTGGGGCAGGGCACCACTGAAGCTTTCTTT.

The genes are TRBV20-1 and TRBJ2-2, with D maybe TRBD2 (5 bases). Germline CDR1 reads DFQATT; CDR2 reads SNEGSKA (reference sequence). This CDR3 comprises 16 residues. Trimming took 4 bases from V and 4 from J, leaving 19 bases between them. The CDR3 coding sequence is TGCAGTGCTATATATGAGGGAACTAGTTTCACCGGGGAGCTGTTTTTT. Its translation is CSAIYEGTSFTGELFF.

The chain is built from TRBV7-9 and TRBJ2-7; D is possibly TRBD2 (5 bases). This CDR3 has 14 residues. Germline CDR1 reads SEHNR; CDR2 reads FQNEAQ (reference sequence). Trimming cost V 3 bases and J 4 bases, with 13 bases left between them. In nucleotides, the CDR3 is TGTGCCAGCAGCTTTTCCACTAGAGGTTACGAGCAGTACTTC. Protein: CASSFSTRGYEQYF.

This clonotype has only a few counts. The chain couples TRBV28 to TRBJ2-3; D is ambiguous. Between the trimmed V and J ends, which lost 10 bases and 2 bases, there was a span of 13 bases. In germline, CDR1 is MDHEN, CDR2 SYDVKM. The CDR3 runs to 13 residues. CDR3 DNA: TGTGCCACCTCAATGGGTCCCACAGATACGCAGTATTTT. This translates into CATSMGPTDTQYF.

V is TRBV20-1 and J is TRBJ2-1, with 7 positions matching TRBD1. J was trimmed by 5 bases and V by 6 bases; bases with no gene match: 7. CDR3 size: 13 residues. Germline CDR1 and CDR2: DFQATT and SNEGSKA (reference sequence). This CDR3 reads CSAFEGADNEQFF. The CDR3 DNA reads as TGCAGTGCCTTTGAGGGGGCCGACAATGAGCAGTTCTTC.

This clonotype has more than one count but fewer than ten. V is TRBV20-1 and J is TRBJ2-7; no definite D call. Germline values: CDR1 DFQATT, CDR2 SNEGSKA (reference sequence). V was shortened by 3 bases and J by 4 bases, with 10 bases between the two germline ends. There are 12 residues in the CDR3. CDR3 sequence: CSASKGSYEQYF. Here the CDR3 DNA reads TGCAGTGCTAGTAAGGGATCGTACGAGCAGTACTTC.

V gene TRBV20-1 combines with J gene TRBJ1-6; 7 bases align to TRBD1. Looked up from germline, CDR1 is DFQATT and CDR2 is SNEGSKA (reference sequence). The CDR3 contains 14 residues. V shed 3 bases and J 7 bases; nucleotides not matched to a gene: 6. As DNA, the CDR3 is TGCAGTGCTAGCCTGGACAGGCGCAATTCACCCCTCCACTTT. It is translated as CSASLDRRNSPLHF.

This rearrangement joins TRBV28 to TRBJ1-5; perhaps TRBD1 as D (6 bases). The germline V and J ends were trimmed by 6 bases and 10 bases, with 22 bases remaining between them. Germline CDR1 MDHEN, CDR2 SYDVKM. The CDR3 totals 15 residues. CDR3 sequence: CASSFQGRDRGPQHF. CDR3 in DNA: TGTGCCAGCAGCTTCCAGGGGAGGGATCGAGGACCCCAGCATTTT.

V is TRBV5-6 and J is TRBJ2-4; D ambiguous. CDR3 length equals 14 residues. The V and J ends lost 0 bases and 5 bases respectively, with 9 bases between them. Germline lookup yields CDR1 SGHDT and CDR2 YYEEEE. CDR3 protein: CASSLVGKENIQYF. The CDR3 DNA reads TGTGCCAGCAGCTTGGTAGGAAAGGAAAACATTCAGTACTTC.

This clonotype was recorded a few times. Its ends do not fully match the called genes, so a read error is possible. The chain has TRBV7-7 and TRBJ2-1; D gene uncertain. The length of the CDR3 is 16 residues. Germline V gene sequence: CDR1 SSHAT, CDR2 FNYEAQ (reference sequence). CDR3 DNA: TGTGCTAGCAGCTTAGCAAGGTCGTTGAGTCTCCATGAGCAGTTCTTC. Translated: CASSLARSLSLHEQFF.

This clonotype has just a few counts. The chain joins TRBV12-3 or TRBV12-4 to TRBJ1-2; the D is unclear. This CDR3 spans 16 amino acids. V was clipped by 0 bases and J by 4 bases, with 15 bases between them. For the CDR3, the DNA is TGTGCCAGCAGTTTAGCTAGAGGCAGCCTCAGCTATGGCTACACCTTC. Translated, it gives CASSLARGSLSYGYTF.

This clonotype was counted at least ten times. This rearrangement joins TRBV4-1 to TRBJ1-2; D is undetermined. This CDR3 region has 15 residues. The V gene's germline CDR1 is MGHRA and CDR2 YSYEKL. V dropped 1 base and J dropped 2 bases, with 11 bases sitting between them. In DNA form, the CDR3 reads TGCGCCAGCAGCCAAGCGCCAGGAGCAAACTATGGCTACACCTTC. Residues: CASSQAPGANYGYTF.

In this sample, this clonotype turned up a few times. This chain links TRBV11-2 with TRBJ1-4; 9 nucleotides agree with TRBD1. The germline V gene has CDR1 SGHAT and CDR2 FQNNGV. The CDR3 consists of 14 residues. Trimming removed 1 base from V and 8 bases from J; junction bases left unmatched: 2. CDR3 sequence (DNA): TGTGCCAGCAGCTTAGGGGGGACAGGGGAAAAACTGTTTTTT. This sequence encodes CASSLGGTGEKLFF. Based on the CDR3 plus reference TRBV11-2 and TRBJ1-4, the full variable domain is EAGVAQSPRYKIIEKRQSVAFWCNPISGHATLYWYQQILGQGPKLLIQFQNNGVVDDSQLPKDRFSAERLKGVDSTLKIQPAKLEDSAVYLCASSLGGTGEKLFFGSGTQLSVL.

The gene calls are TRBV18 and TRBJ1-4; tentatively, D is TRBD1 (5 bases). The germline gives CDR1 KGHSH, CDR2 LQKENI. The length of the CDR3 is 14 residues. V lost 1 base to trimming and J lost 4 bases, with 7 bases between them. CDR3 sequence reads: CASSPLGGNEKLFF. Written as DNA, the CDR3 is TGTGCCAGCTCACCACTGGGGGGTAATGAAAAACTGTTTTTT. Full variable domain (rest looked up from reference TRBV18 and TRBJ1-4): NAGVMQNPRHLVRRRGQEARLRCSPMKGHSHVYWYRQLPEEGLKFMVYLQKENIIDESGMPKERFSAEFPKEGPSILRIQQVVRGDSAAYFCASSPLGGNEKLFFGSGTQLSVL.

In this sample, this clonotype turned up many times. The V gene is TRBV5-1, the J gene TRBJ1-1; D unresolved. V dropped 0 bases and J dropped 0 bases, with 12 bases sitting between them. Per the germline V gene, CDR1 is SGHRS and CDR2 is YFSETQ. The length of the CDR3 is 16 residues. In nucleotides, the CDR3 is TGCGCCAGCAGCTTGGCCCCGGCTTCTGTGAACACTGAAGCTTTCTTT. Protein sequence: CASSLAPASVNTEAFF.

This sequence joins TRBV5-4 and TRBJ1-1; D is perhaps TRBD1 (5 bases). The CDR3 is 14 amino acids. Germline values: CDR1 SGHNT, CDR2 YYREEE (reference sequence). Trimming shortened V by 0 bases and J by 7 bases, and 13 bases separated the two germline ends. CDR3 in DNA: TGTGCCAGCAGCTTGGCGGGGGGAGGAATTGAAGCTTTCTTT. Its translation is CASSLAGGGIEAFF.